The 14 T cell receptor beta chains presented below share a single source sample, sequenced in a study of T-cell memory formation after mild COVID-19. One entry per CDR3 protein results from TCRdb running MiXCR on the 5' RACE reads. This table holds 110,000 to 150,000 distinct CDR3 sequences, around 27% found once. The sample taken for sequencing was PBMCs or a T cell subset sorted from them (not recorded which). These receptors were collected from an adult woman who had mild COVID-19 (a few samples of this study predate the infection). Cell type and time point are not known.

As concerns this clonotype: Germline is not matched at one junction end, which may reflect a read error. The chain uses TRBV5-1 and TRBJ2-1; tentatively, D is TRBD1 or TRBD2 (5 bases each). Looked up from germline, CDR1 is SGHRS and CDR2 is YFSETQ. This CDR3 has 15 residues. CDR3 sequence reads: CSSSSRDVVSNEQFF. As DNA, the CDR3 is TGCTCCAGCAGCTCCCGGGACGTCGTTTCCAATGAGCAGTTCTTC.

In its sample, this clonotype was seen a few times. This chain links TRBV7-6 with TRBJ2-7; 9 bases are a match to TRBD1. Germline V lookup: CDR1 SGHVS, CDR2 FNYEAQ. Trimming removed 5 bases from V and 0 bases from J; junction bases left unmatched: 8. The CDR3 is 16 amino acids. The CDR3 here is CASSPRTGVSSYEQYF. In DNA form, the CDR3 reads TGTGCCAGCAGCCCCCGGACAGGGGTCAGCTCCTACGAGCAGTACTTC.

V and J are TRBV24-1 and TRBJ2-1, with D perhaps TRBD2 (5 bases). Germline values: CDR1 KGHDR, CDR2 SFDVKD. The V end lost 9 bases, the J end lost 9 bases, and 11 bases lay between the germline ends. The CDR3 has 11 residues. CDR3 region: CATSSRGEQFF. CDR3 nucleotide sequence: TGTGCCACCTCAAGTCGGGGTGAGCAGTTCTTC.

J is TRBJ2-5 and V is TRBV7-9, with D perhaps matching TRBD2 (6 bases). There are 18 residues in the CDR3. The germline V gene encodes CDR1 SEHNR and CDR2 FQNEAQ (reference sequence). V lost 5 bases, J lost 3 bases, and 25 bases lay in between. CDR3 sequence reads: CASSPITLALTRKETQYF. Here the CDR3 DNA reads TGTGCCAGCAGCCCGATTACCCTAGCGCTCACGAGAAAAGAGACCCAGTACTTC.

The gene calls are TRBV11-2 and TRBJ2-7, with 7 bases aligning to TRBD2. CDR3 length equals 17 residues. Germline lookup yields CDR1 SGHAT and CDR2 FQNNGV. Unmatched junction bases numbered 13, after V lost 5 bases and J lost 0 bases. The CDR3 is CASSPGSSGGLSYEQYF. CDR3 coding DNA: TGTGCCAGCAGCCCCGGTTCGTCGGGAGGCCTCTCCTACGAGCAGTACTTC.

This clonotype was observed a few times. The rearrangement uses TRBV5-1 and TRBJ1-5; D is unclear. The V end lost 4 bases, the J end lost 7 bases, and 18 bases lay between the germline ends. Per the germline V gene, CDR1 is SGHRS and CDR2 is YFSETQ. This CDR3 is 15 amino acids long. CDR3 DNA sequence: TGCGCCAGCAGCCCAGGCGCGGGTAGAGGACAGCCCCAGCATTTT. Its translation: CASSPGAGRGQPQHF. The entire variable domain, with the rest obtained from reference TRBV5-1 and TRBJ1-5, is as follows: KAGVTQTPRYLIKTRGQQVTLSCSPISGHRSVSWYQQTPGQGLQFLFEYFSETQRNKGNFPGRFSGRQFSNSRSEMNVSTLELGDSALYLCASSPGAGRGQPQHFGDGTRLSIL.

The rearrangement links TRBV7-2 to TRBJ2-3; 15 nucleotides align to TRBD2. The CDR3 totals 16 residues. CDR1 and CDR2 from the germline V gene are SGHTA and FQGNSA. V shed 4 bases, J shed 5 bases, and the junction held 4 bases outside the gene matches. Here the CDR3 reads CASSSGLAGGVDTQYF. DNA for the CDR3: TGTGCCAGCAGCTCCGGACTAGCGGGAGGGGTAGATACGCAGTATTTT.

The CDR3 sequence: CASSFTSGIDEQFF. The CDR3 DNA sequence: TGTGCCAGCAGCTTCACTAGCGGGATCGATGAGCAGTTCTTC. The rearrangement uses TRBV11-2 and TRBJ2-1; 10 bases fit TRBD2. The CDR3 covers 14 residues. The V gene end was trimmed by 3 bases and the J gene end by 8 bases; junction bases not matched to a gene: 4. CDR1 SGHAT and CDR2 FQNNGV come from the germline V gene.

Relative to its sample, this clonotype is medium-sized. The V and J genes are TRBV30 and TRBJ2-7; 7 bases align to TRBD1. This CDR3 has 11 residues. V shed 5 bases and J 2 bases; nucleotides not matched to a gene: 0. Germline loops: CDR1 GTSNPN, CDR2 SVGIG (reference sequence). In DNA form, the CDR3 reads TGTGCCTGGGGACAGGCCTACGAGCAGTACTTC. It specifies CAWGQAYEQYF.

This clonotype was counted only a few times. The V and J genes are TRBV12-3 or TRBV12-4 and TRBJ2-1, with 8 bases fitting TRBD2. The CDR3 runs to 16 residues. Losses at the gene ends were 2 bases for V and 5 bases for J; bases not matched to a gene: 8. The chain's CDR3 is CASSLPSGSSDNEQFF. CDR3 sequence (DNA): TGTGCCAGCAGTTTACCTAGCGGGTCGAGCGACAATGAGCAGTTCTTC.

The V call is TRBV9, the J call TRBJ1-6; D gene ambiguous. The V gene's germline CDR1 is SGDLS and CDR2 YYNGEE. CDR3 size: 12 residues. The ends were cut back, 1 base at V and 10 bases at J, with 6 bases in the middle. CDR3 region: CASSVLGSPLHF. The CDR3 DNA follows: TGTGCCAGCAGCGTACTCGGCTCACCCCTCCACTTT.

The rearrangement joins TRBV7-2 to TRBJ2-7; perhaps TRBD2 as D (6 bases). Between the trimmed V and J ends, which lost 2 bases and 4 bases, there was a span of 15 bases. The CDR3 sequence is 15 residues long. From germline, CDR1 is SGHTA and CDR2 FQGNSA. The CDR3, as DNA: TGTGCCAGCAGCTTATTAAAGGACTACTCATACGAGCAGTACTTC. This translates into CASSLLKDYSYEQYF.

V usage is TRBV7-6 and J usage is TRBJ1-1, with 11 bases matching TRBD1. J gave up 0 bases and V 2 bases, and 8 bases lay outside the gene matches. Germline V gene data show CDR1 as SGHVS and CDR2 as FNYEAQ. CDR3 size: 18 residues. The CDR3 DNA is TGTGCCAGCAGCTTAATGGACAGGGGGCCGAGAATGAACACTGAAGCTTTCTTT. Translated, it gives CASSLMDRGPRMNTEAFF.

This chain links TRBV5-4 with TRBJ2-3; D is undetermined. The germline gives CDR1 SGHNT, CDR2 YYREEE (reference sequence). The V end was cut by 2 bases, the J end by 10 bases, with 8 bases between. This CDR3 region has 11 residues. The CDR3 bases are TGTGCCAGCAGCTTAGGTTGGGCGCAGTATTTT. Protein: CASSLGWAQYF.